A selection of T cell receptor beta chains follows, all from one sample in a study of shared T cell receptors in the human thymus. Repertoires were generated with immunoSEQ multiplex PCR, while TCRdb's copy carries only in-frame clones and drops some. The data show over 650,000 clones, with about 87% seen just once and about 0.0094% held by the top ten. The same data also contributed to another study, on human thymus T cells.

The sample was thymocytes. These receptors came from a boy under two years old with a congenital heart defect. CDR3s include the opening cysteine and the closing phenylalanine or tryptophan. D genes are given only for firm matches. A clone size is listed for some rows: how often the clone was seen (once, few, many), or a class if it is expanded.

DNA: TGCGCCAGCAGTCAATCGAACAGACCCGAGCAGTACTTC
CDR3: CASSQSNRPEQYF
D: NA
size: NA
J: TRBJ2-7
V: TRBV23-1

DNA: TGTGCCAGCAGTGAATGGACAGGGGGTAACACCGGGGAGCTGTTTTTT
CDR3: CASSEWTGGNTGELFF
D: TRBD1
size: NA
J: TRBJ2-2
V: TRBV25-1

DNA: TGTGCCAGCTCACCGCTACAGGGCGTTGCTCAGCCCCAGCATTTT
CDR3: CASSPLQGVAQPQHF
D: NA
size: NA
J: TRBJ1-5
V: TRBV18

DNA: TGCGCCAGCAGCCAAGATTCGGGTTTGAACGGGGCCAACGTCCTGACTTTC
CDR3: CASSQDSGLNGANVLTF
D: NA
size: NA
J: TRBJ2-6
V: TRBV4-3

DNA: TGCGCCAGCAGCCAAGAAACGGCGGGAGGCTACTACAATGAGCAGTTCTTC
CDR3: CASSQETAGGYYNEQFF
D: TRBD2
size: NA
J: TRBJ2-1
V: TRBV4-3

DNA: TGTGCCATCAGGGGGACAGCGGGCTACGAGCAGTACTTC
CDR3: CAIRGTAGYEQYF
D: NA
size: NA
J: TRBJ2-7
V: TRBV10-3

DNA: TGCAGCGTTGATTGCGACAGGGGAGACTATGGCTACACCTTC
CDR3: CSVDCDRGDYGYTF
D: TRBD1
size: NA
J: TRBJ1-2
V: TRBV29-1

DNA: TGTGCCTGGAGTGTAGGAGTTAGCAGCGCCCTTAGCAATCAGCCCCAGCATTTT
CDR3: CAWSVGVSSALSNQPQHF
D: NA
size: NA
J: TRBJ1-5
V: TRBV30

DNA: TGTGCCAGCAGCAAACCCCAGAGACAGATCATGAACACTGAAGCTTTCTTT
CDR3: CASSKPQRQIMNTEAFF
D: NA
size: NA
J: TRBJ1-1
V: TRBV21-1

DNA: TGTGCCAGCAGCTCAATGGACAGGGGCGGCACTGAAGCTTTCTTT
CDR3: CASSSMDRGGTEAFF
D: TRBD1
size: NA
J: TRBJ1-1
V: TRBV9

DNA: TGTGCCAGCAGCTTAGTCGGGACAGGAGATAGTAGAAATGAAAAACTGTTTTTT
CDR3: CASSLVGTGDSRNEKLFF
D: TRBD1
size: NA
J: TRBJ1-4
V: TRBV7-2

DNA: TGTGCCAGTAGTACCGGGGGGGGTAGCAATCAGCCCCAGCATTTT
CDR3: CASSTGGGSNQPQHF
D: NA
size: few
J: TRBJ1-5
V: TRBV19

DNA: TGTGCCAGTAGTCCCGCTGTTCCGGGACAGGGGGCGGGGGACACTGAAGCTTTCTTT
CDR3: CASSPAVPGQGAGDTEAFF
D: TRBD1
size: NA
J: TRBJ1-1
V: TRBV19

DNA: TGTGCCAGCAGCCTCATCGGGGGGCCTCTTCGTCCTACCTGCGAGCAGTACTTC
CDR3: CASSLIGGPLRPTCEQYF
D: NA
size: NA
J: TRBJ2-7
V: TRBV28

DNA: TGTGCCAGCAGCTCCTCTGAGGTCAGCACTGAAGCTTTCTTT
CDR3: CASSSSEVSTEAFF
D: NA
size: NA
J: TRBJ1-1
V: TRBV21-1

DNA: TGTGCCAGTAGCGGGGGGCCCGTCTATGGCTACACCTTC
CDR3: CASSGGPVYGYTF
D: NA
size: NA
J: TRBJ1-2
V: TRBV19

DNA: TGTGCCAGCAGTTCCACTGCGGCAGGGTTGATGGCCGGGGAGCTGTTTTTT
CDR3: CASSSTAAGLMAGELFF
D: NA
size: NA
J: TRBJ2-2
V: TRBV28

DNA: TGTGCCACCAGCGTGTTCAGGGGCTCCTACGAGCAGTACTTC
CDR3: CATSVFRGSYEQYF
D: NA
size: NA
J: TRBJ2-7
V: TRBV15

DNA: TGTGCTAGTGGCTCTCCAACAGGGAGCTCCTACAATGAGCAGTTCTTC
CDR3: CASGSPTGSSYNEQFF
D: NA
size: NA
J: TRBJ2-1
V: TRBV12-5

DNA: TGCGCCAGCAGCCAAGACTCAGCTATAGGGGAACATGAGCAGTTCTTC
CDR3: CASSQDSAIGEHEQFF
D: NA
size: NA
J: TRBJ2-1
V: TRBV4-1

DNA: TGTGCCAGCAGAAGGGGACAACCCTACGAGCAGTACTTC
CDR3: CASRRGQPYEQYF
D: NA
size: NA
J: TRBJ2-7
V: TRBV6-5

DNA: TGCAGCGTTGCCGCGGGGCCTAATTCACCCCTCCACTTT
CDR3: CSVAAGPNSPLHF
D: NA
size: NA
J: TRBJ1-6
V: TRBV29-1

DNA: TGTGCCAGCAGTGTTACGGGGTCGGCAGCTTTCTTT
CDR3: CASSVTGSAAFF
D: NA
size: NA
J: TRBJ1-1
V: TRBV27